The rows below give T cell receptor beta chains drawn from one sample of a study of identifying expanded T cells in peripheral blood. This table comes from immunoSEQ multiplex PCR, and its TCRdb copy is limited to in-frame clones, with some not included. The sample yields 75,000 to 95,000 clones, approximately 90% seen once. The sequenced material came from blood. Receptors were obtained from a person aged 18 to 75 in good health. Each CDR3 is given with its conserved first and last residue.

j_call: TRBJ2-1; v_call: TRBV18; cdr3_aa: CASSPQTGNNEQFF
j_call: TRBJ2-2; v_call: TRBV18; cdr3_aa: CASSLLNTGELFF
j_call: TRBJ2-3; v_call: TRBV6-6; cdr3_aa: CASSYAGGEFTDTQYF
j_call: TRBJ2-7; v_call: TRBV11-3; cdr3_aa: CASNSGRAWDEQYF
j_call: TRBJ1-2; v_call: TRBV19; cdr3_aa: CASSIGADYGYTF
j_call: TRBJ1-1; v_call: TRBV2; cdr3_aa: CASSRSGYTEAFF
j_call: TRBJ2-7; v_call: TRBV7-9; cdr3_aa: CASSLFGEQYF
j_call: TRBJ2-5; v_call: TRBV5-1; cdr3_aa: CASGTDQETQYF
j_call: TRBJ1-1; v_call: TRBV13; cdr3_aa: CASSHHGRGTEAFF
j_call: TRBJ1-2; v_call: TRBV6-6; cdr3_aa: CASSYKATAYGYTF
j_call: TRBJ1-2; v_call: TRBV5-4; cdr3_aa: CASSFPPGRNYGYTF
j_call: TRBJ2-7; v_call: TRBV27; cdr3_aa: CASSSRTDLSYEQYF
j_call: TRBJ2-3; v_call: TRBV4-3; cdr3_aa: CASSQDGGTSTDTQYF
j_call: TRBJ2-1; v_call: TRBV4-1; cdr3_aa: CASSGAGTYNEQFF
j_call: TRBJ1-2; v_call: TRBV5-6; cdr3_aa: CASSYWTARPAYGYTF
j_call: TRBJ2-3; v_call: TRBV29-1; cdr3_aa: CSARTSGGTDTQYF
j_call: TRBJ1-2; v_call: TRBV16; cdr3_aa: CASSQSGVGYTF